This passage covers 15 T cell receptor beta chains from one sample sequenced in a study of a mutant IDH1 vaccine in newly diagnosed glioma (dated by TCRdb to the early 2020s). This sample's time point label indicates: week 11, during vaccination. Each vaccine dose, consisting of 300 ug of a 20-mer mutant IDH1 peptide in Montanide, was administered subcutaneously with topical imiquimod. The method behind the library was the immunoSEQ multiplex PCR assay. TCRdb limited this immuneACCESS table to in-frame rearrangements with V and J called. A share of clones is missing; checked studies link under half to unresolved V genes, and the rest is unexplained. Counted in this sample were about 32,000 clones; 75% to 85% of them appeared once. The biggest ten clones account for approximately 24% of the sample. These receptors have no identified antigens. The sequencing used PBMCs, collected from a glioma patient whose treatment included an IDH1 peptide vaccine. Receptors were obtained from a man aged 25 to 40 with glioma.

The rearrangement uses TRBV6-5 and TRBJ1-2, with D perhaps matching TRBD1 (5 bases). Germline V gene sequence: CDR1 MNHEY, CDR2 SVGAGI. With 5 bases removed from V and 6 bases from J, the gap between germline ends came to 16 bases. The CDR3 has 14 residues. DNA of the CDR3: TGTGCCAGCAGTGGGACCTCCGGTTTGCATGGCTACACCTTC. This sequence encodes CASSGTSGLHGYTF.

The J gene is TRBJ1-3, the V gene TRBV19; 7 positions match TRBD1. This CDR3 has 17 amino acids. After removal of 5 bases from V and 0 bases from J, the junction contained 10 bases not matched to a gene. Germline CDR1 is LNHDA and CDR2 is SQIVND (reference sequence). The CDR3 loop reads CASSLGRDSDSGNTIYF. In nucleotides, the CDR3 is TGTGCCAGTAGTCTAGGCCGGGACAGCGACTCTGGAAACACCATATATTTT.

This clone was counted a few times. The chain couples TRBV7-9 to TRBJ2-4; no clear D gene. Between the trimmed V and J ends, which lost 1 base and 0 bases, there was a span of 7 bases. This CDR3 region has 15 residues. Germline V gives CDR1 SEHNR, CDR2 FQNEAQ (reference sequence). CDR3 DNA: TGTGCCAGCAGCTTAGAGGCCGGAGCCAAAAACATTCAGTACTTC. Translation: CASSLEAGAKNIQYF.

V is TRBV5-6 and J is TRBJ2-2; 14 bases are a match to TRBD2. Per the germline V gene, CDR1 is SGHDT and CDR2 is YYEEEE. There are 15 residues in the CDR3. V lost 8 bases, J lost 5 bases, and 5 bases stayed unmatched. The CDR3 sequence: CASTGLAGGTGELFF. The CDR3 DNA is TGTGCCAGTACCGGACTAGCGGGAGGTACCGGGGAGCTGTTTTTT. The whole variable domain, filled in from reference TRBV5-6 and TRBJ2-2, reads DAGVTQSPTHLIKTRGQQVTLRCSPKSGHDTVSWYQQALGQGPQFIFQYYEEEERQRGNFPDRFSGHQFPNYSSELNVNALLLGDSALYLCASTGLAGGTGELFFGEGSRLTVL.

Only one count was recorded for this clone. The rearrangement uses TRBV30 and TRBJ1-1; maybe TRBD1 (5 bases). The CDR3 runs to 13 residues. Trimming shortened V by 5 bases and J by 4 bases, and 14 bases separated the two germline ends. Germline-derived CDR1 and CDR2 are GTSNPN and SVGIG (reference sequence). In DNA, the CDR3 is TGTGCCTGGTCCGGGCGCGGGGGCACTGAAGCTTTCTTT. Its translation: CAWSGRGGTEAFF.

The chain uses TRBV7-7 and TRBJ2-5, with 7 bases that match TRBD2. Trimming took 5 bases from V and 0 from J; bases not matched to a gene: 3. The CDR3 has 14 residues. Germline V CDR1 and CDR2: SSHAT, FNYEAQ (reference sequence). The CDR3 DNA sequence: TGTGCCAGCAGCCCCGGACTAGACCAAGAGACCCAGTACTTC. Its protein product is CASSPGLDQETQYF.

The chain has TRBV4-2 and TRBJ1-1; a possible D gene is TRBD1 (5 bases). Germline V gene sequence: CDR1 LGHNA, CDR2 YNFKEQ. V was shortened by 0 bases and J by 4 bases, with 9 bases between the two germline ends. The CDR3 sequence is 14 residues long. CDR3 nucleotide sequence: TGTGCCAGCAGCCAAGAGTGGGGGAGCACTGAAGCTTTCTTT. Encoded protein: CASSQEWGSTEAFF.

The V and J genes are TRBV6-6 and TRBJ2-1; 8 bases map to TRBD1. This CDR3 spans 14 amino acids. The V segment lost 11 bases and the J segment 7 bases; nucleotides outside the gene matches: 13. Germline loops: CDR1 MNHNY, CDR2 SVGAGI (reference sequence). The CDR3 sequence is CASQGQGARNEQFF. CDR3 bases: TGTGCCTCTCAGGGGCAGGGGGCGAGGAATGAGCAGTTCTTC.

The chain has TRBV2 and TRBJ2-7; D is perhaps TRBD1 or TRBD2 (5 bases each). Trimming took off 7 bases at V and 2 bases at J, with 12 bases between the two ends. The CDR3 is 13 residues long. The germline V gene has CDR1 SNHLY and CDR2 FYNNEI. The CDR3 here is CASTGDGPYEQYF. In nucleotides, the CDR3 is TGTGCCAGCACTGGGGACGGCCCCTACGAGCAGTACTTC. Drawing the rest from reference TRBV2 and TRBJ2-7, the complete variable domain is EPEVTQTPSHQVTQMGQEVILRCVPISNHLYFYWYRQILGQKVEFLVSFYNNEISEKSEIFDDQFSVERPDGSNFTLKIRSTKLEDSAMYFCASTGDGPYEQYFGPGTRLTVT.

The chain couples TRBV9 to TRBJ2-7; possibly TRBD1 for D (7 bases). The CDR3 has 15 amino acids. V lost 4 bases to trimming and J lost 3 bases, with 17 bases between them. CDR1 and CDR2 (germline): SGDLS, YYNGEE. Here the CDR3 reads CASSPEGDSRYEQYF. In DNA form, the CDR3 reads TGTGCCAGCAGCCCGGAGGGGGACAGTCGCTACGAGCAGTACTTC.

This rearrangement joins TRBV2 to TRBJ1-6, with D perhaps matching TRBD1 (5 bases). CDR1 is SNHLY and CDR2 is FYNNEI in the germline V gene. The CDR3 consists of 17 residues. V shed 9 bases and J shed 7 bases, with 25 bases lying between them. For the CDR3, the DNA is TGTGCCAGAGCCGGTGGAGTACCAGGGTCCGGAAATTCACCCCTCCACTTT. This translates into CARAGGVPGSGNSPLHF.

The V and J genes are TRBV19 and TRBJ2-1; 14 bases match TRBD2. Germline lookup yields CDR1 LNHDA and CDR2 SQIVND (reference sequence). This CDR3 has 14 residues. V dropped 7 bases and J dropped 7; count of bases not matched to a gene: 3. Here the CDR3 DNA reads TGTGCCAGTACCGGACTAGCGGGAGGTAATGAGCAGTTCTTC. The encoded protein is CASTGLAGGNEQFF. Full variable domain (outside the CDR3, taken from reference TRBV19 and TRBJ2-1): DGGITQSPKYLFRKEGQNVTLSCEQNLNHDAMYWYRQDPGQGLRLIYYSQIVNDFQKGDIAEGYSVSREKKESFPLTVTSAQKNPTAFYLCASTGLAGGNEQFFGPGTRLTVL.

This chain joins TRBV27 and TRBJ1-6, with D maybe TRBD1 (6 bases). The CDR3 covers 17 residues. Looked up from germline, CDR1 is MNHEY and CDR2 is SMNVEV (reference sequence). V lost 5 bases and J 6 bases, leaving 20 bases between the germline ends. This CDR3 is CASSTPPGAGSNSPLHF. For the CDR3, the DNA is TGTGCCAGCAGTACCCCCCCAGGGGCAGGTTCTAATTCACCCCTCCACTTT.

V and J are TRBV30 and TRBJ2-1; possible D gene TRBD2, 6 bases. The ends were cut back, 0 bases at V and 5 bases at J, with 11 bases in the middle. CDR3 length: 14 residues. Germline CDR1 and CDR2: GTSNPN and SVGIG (reference sequence). The CDR3 protein is CAWSVPGSNNEQFF. Here the CDR3 DNA reads TGTGCCTGGAGTGTACCCGGGAGCAACAATGAGCAGTTCTTC.

The chain combines TRBV29-1 with TRBJ2-1; 8 bases agree with TRBD1. The CDR3 spans 14 residues. With V trimmed by 8 bases and J by 3 bases, 9 bases remained unmatched. Germline V gene lookup returns CDR1 SQVTM and CDR2 ANQGSEA. The chain's CDR3 is CSLKKGQVYNEQFF. The CDR3 DNA sequence: TGCAGCCTAAAGAAGGGACAGGTCTACAATGAGCAGTTCTTC.